The sequence of this T cell receptor beta chain was determined in a study of CD8 T cells in Susac syndrome. The sequenced target, TCR beta, came from blood CD8+ and CD4+ T cells. The TEMRA cells underwent FACS enrichment, while the CD8+ and CD4+ T cells underwent negative isolation. With random hexamers, roughly 0.45 to 1 ug RNA was reverse transcribed. The TCR beta CDR3 was amplified by immunoSEQ multiplex PCR across 54 Vbeta, 13 Jbeta. TCRdb called the immunoSEQ multiplex PCR reads again in MiXCR, with one record for every CDR3 protein. Here the sample spans about 200,000 distinct CDR3 sequences, around 96% being singletons. From germline, CDR1 is SGHDT and CDR2 YYEEEE. V lost 4 bases to trimming and J lost 11 bases, with 12 bases between them. The CDR3 is 11 residues long.

The chain employs TRBV5-6 and TRBJ1-1; possibly TRBD1 for D (6 bases). The source is a human donor with multiple sclerosis. The source material was CD4+ T cells from PBMCs. The CDR3 loop reads CASSRGQLAFF. The CDR3 coding sequence is TGTGCCAGCAGCCGCGGACAGCTCGCTTTCTTT.